This T cell receptor beta chain emerged from a study of T cells after yellow fever vaccination. The overall study: Fractions low in cell number were prepared with SMART-Seq v4 Ultra Low Input. Study observations and caveats: On re-exposure, the response was weaker but peaked faster, at day 5 versus 15.

TCRdb re-analysed the 5' RACE reads in MiXCR, keeping a single row per CDR3 protein. The table lists 500,000 to 700,000 distinct CDR3 sequences, 19% of them singletons. With regard to this clonotype: What it recognizes is unknown.

Per germline, CDR1 SGHVS and CDR2 FQNEAQ. The CDR3 covers 13 residues. Trimming shortened V by 7 bases and J by 4 bases, and 12 bases separated the two germline ends. The TCR comes from a man aged 30 to 45 who received the YFV17D yellow fever vaccine. The input for sequencing was PBMCs, taken 15 days after the yellow fever booster vaccination. The chain combines TRBV7-8 with TRBJ2-3; D might be TRBD1 (6 bases). As DNA, the CDR3 is TGTGCCAGCATTAAAGGGGGAGCAGATACGCAGTATTTT. Translated: CASIKGGADTQYF.